This T cell receptor (beta chain) was recovered during a study of blood T cell repertoires in COVID-19. Per the original data handling: Estimation of nucleated cell counts relied on the amplification of reference gene primers. Assay used: immunoSEQ multiplex PCR; TCRdb lists only in-frame clones, some missing. The D gene and trimming were derived from the DNA, and the V and J assignments and clone size from that table. The data contain roughly 220,000 clones, around 80% of them seen just once; the ten biggest clones take up roughly 21%. Germline V gene lookup returns CDR1 MNHEY and CDR2 SMNVEV (reference sequence). Trimming shortened V by 0 bases and J by 0 bases, and 12 bases separated the two germline ends. The CDR3 is 17 residues long. In this sample, this clone turned up once.

The chain links TRBV27 to TRBJ2-1; D is possibly TRBD2 (6 bases). Sequenced input: peripheral blood. The source of this sequence is a young man with active or convalescent COVID-19. The CDR3 region has the DNA TGTGCCAGCAGTTTATCCCCTGGGACTCCCTCCTACAATGAGCAGTTCTTC. Translation: CASSLSPGTPSYNEQFF.